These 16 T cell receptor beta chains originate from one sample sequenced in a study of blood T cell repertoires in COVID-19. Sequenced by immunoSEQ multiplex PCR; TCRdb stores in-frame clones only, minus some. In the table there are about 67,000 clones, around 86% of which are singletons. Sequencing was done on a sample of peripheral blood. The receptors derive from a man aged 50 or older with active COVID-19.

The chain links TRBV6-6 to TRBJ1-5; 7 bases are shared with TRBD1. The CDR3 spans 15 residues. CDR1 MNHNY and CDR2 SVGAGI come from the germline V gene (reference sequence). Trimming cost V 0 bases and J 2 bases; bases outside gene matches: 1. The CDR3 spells CASSYSGGGNQPQHF. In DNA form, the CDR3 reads TGTGCCAGCAGTTACTCAGGGGGCGGCAATCAGCCCCAGCATTTT.

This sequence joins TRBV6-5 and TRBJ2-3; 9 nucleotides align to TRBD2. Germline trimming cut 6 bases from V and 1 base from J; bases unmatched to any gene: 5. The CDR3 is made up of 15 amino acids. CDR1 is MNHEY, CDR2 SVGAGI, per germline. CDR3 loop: CASRFLAGGTDTQYF. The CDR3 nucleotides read TGTGCCAGCAGATTTTTAGCGGGAGGCACAGATACGCAGTATTTT.

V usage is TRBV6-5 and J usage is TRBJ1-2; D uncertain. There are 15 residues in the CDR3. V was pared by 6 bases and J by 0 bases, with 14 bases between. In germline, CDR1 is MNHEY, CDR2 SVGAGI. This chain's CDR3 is CASRTALTSNYGYTF. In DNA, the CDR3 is TGTGCCAGCAGGACTGCACTGACTTCTAACTATGGCTACACCTTC.

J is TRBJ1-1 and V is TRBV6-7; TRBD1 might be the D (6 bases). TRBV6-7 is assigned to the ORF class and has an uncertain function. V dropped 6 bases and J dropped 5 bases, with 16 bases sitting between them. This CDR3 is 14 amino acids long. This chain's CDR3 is CASSPRGSGTEAFF. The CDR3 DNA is TGTGCCAGCAGCCCCAGGGGCTCGGGGACTGAAGCTTTCTTT.

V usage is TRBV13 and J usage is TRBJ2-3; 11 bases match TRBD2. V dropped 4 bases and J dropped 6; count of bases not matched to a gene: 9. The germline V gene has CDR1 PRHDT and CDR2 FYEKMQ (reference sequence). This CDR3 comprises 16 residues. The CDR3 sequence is CASSSDSGGAADTQYF. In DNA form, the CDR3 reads TGTGCCAGCAGCTCGGATAGCGGGGGGGCTGCTGATACGCAGTATTTT.

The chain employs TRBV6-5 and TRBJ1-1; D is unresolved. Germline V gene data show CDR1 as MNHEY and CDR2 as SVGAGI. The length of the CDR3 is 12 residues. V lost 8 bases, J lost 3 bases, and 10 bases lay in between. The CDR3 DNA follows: TGTGCCAGCCGAGACACCTACACTGAAGCTTTCTTT. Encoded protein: CASRDTYTEAFF.

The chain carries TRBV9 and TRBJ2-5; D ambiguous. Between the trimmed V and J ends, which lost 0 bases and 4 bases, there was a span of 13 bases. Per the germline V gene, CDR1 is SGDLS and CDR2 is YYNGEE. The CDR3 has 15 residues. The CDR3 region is CASSVATGELETQYF. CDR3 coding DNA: TGTGCCAGCAGCGTAGCTACTGGAGAATTAGAGACCCAGTACTTC.

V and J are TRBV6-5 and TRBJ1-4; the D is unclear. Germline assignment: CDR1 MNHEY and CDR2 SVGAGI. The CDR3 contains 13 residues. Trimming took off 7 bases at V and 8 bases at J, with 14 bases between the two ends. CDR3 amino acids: CASTPNTGEKLFF. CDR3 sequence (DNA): TGTGCCAGCACCCCCAATACGGGGGAAAAACTGTTTTTT.

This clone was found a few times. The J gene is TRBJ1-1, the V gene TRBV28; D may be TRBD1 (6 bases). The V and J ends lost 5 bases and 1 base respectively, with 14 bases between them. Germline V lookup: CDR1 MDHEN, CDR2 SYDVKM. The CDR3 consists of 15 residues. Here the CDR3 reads CASSPLKQGNTEAFF. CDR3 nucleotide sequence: TGTGCCAGCAGTCCCCTGAAACAGGGGAACACTGAAGCTTTCTTT.

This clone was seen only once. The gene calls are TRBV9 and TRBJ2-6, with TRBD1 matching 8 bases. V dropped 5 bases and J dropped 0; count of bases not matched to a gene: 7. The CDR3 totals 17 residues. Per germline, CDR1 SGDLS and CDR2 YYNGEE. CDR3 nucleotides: TGTGCCAGCAGACAGGGGGAAGGGGGCTCTGGGGCCAACGTCCTGACTTTC. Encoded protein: CASRQGEGGSGANVLTF.

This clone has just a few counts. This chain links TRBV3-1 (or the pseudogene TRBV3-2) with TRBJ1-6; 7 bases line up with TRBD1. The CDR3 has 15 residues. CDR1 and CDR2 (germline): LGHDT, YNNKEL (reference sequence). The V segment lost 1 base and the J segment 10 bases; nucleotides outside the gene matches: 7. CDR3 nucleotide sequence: TGTGCCAGCAGCCAAGGAGACAGGGAGGTATCACCCCTCCACTTT. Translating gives CASSQGDREVSPLHF.

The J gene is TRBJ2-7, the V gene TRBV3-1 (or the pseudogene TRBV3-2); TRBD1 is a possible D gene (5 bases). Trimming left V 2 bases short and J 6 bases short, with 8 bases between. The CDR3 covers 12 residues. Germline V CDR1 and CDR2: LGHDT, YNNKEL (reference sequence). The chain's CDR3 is CASSQTQGEQYF. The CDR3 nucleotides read TGTGCCAGCAGCCAAACCCAGGGCGAGCAGTACTTC.

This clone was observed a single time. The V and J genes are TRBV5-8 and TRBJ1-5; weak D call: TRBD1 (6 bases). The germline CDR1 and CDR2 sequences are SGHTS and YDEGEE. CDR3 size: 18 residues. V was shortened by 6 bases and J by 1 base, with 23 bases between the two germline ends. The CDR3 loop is CASTMAGGQFTSNQPQHF. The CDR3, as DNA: TGTGCCAGCACCATGGCGGGGGGACAATTTACGAGCAATCAGCCCCAGCATTTT.

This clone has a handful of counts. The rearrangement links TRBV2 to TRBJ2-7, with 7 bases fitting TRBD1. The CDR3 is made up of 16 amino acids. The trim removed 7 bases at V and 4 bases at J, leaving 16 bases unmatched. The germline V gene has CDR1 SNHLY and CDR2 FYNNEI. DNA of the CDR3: TGTGCCAGCACCCGGACAGGCTACACTTCTTCTTACGAGCAGTACTTC. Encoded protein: CASTRTGYTSSYEQYF.

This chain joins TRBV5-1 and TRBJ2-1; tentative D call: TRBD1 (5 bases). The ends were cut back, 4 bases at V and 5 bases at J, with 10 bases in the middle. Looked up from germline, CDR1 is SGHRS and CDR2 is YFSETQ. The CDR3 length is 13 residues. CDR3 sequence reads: CASSQGSHNEQFF. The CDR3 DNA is TGCGCCAGCAGCCAGGGATCCCACAATGAGCAGTTCTTC.

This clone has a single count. The CDR3, as DNA: TGCGCCAGCTTTCCTGGCGGGGGTAGCACAGATACGCAGTATTTT. This codes for CASFPGGGSTDTQYF. The chain links TRBV5-1 to TRBJ2-3; 7 positions agree with TRBD2. CDR1 SGHRS and CDR2 YFSETQ come from the germline V gene. The CDR3 covers 15 residues. Trimming removed 7 bases from V and 0 bases from J; junction bases left unmatched: 8.